Ten or more counts support the clone carrying this T cell receptor (beta chain). Its antigen is as yet unknown. PCR used 60 Vbeta primers and 13 Jbeta primers. Profiled with immunoSEQ multiplex PCR; TCRdb holds only in-frame clones, not every one. This repertoire shows some 150,000 clones, roughly four fifths found once; its top ten account for around 3%. This record belongs to a study of cytomegalovirus exposure and HLA in healthy donors. Study context: Earlier results showed roughly 120 million unique TCR beta sequences derived from some 180 million T cells. Findings and limits, study-wide: Listed as cytomegalovirus-associated were over 150 TCR beta chains. A link between a missense DCLRE1C variant and TCR beta V- and J-gene trimming emerged from a later analysis.

Sequenced input: PBMCs. The clonotype was recovered from a man between 18 and 29 years old in good health and CMV-seropositive.

CDR3 in amino acids: CASSLTSLAGDTRETQYF. The CDR3 nucleotides read TGTGCCAGCAGCCTTACCAGTCTAGCGGGAGATACAAGAGAGACCCAGTACTTC. V gene TRBV4-2 combines with J gene TRBJ2-5; 10 bases map to TRBD2. Germline V gives CDR1 LGHNA, CDR2 YNFKEQ. The ends lost 4 bases at V and 4 bases at J; junction bases unmatched: 15. This CDR3 is built from 18 residues.